This entry is about one T cell receptor (beta chain). The target antigen is unknown. The sample belongs to a study of radiotherapy plus CTLA-4 blockade in lung cancer. About the research overall: Disease control was achieved by about 29% of patients, and objective responses by 18%. Broader study findings: Peripheral blood showed expansion of tumor-derived TCR clones after radiotherapy and ipilimumab.

TCRdb keeps only in-frame clones here, not all; method: immunoSEQ multiplex PCR. The sample holds over 75,000 clones, around 83% seen once. V dropped 1 base and J dropped 4; count of bases not matched to a gene: 10. The CDR3 length is 16 residues. The V gene's germline CDR1 is GTSNPN and CDR2 SVGIG (reference sequence). Sequenced here: peripheral blood, sampled from a patient treated with radiotherapy plus ipilimumab. The receptor comes from a human donor with non-small cell lung cancer who had stable disease on radiotherapy plus ipilimumab. The V call is TRBV30, the J call TRBJ2-1; 7 bases map to TRBD2. The CDR3 sequence: CAWSALAAGPYNEQFF. The CDR3 coding sequence is TGTGCCTGGAGTGCCCTAGCGGCGGGTCCATACAATGAGCAGTTCTTC.